The text below deals with one T cell receptor beta chain. This receptor's antigen is unknown. Base quality data are lacking; no much larger clone is found one base away. The receptor library was made with PCR. DNA from cultured CD4+ T cells was subjected to TCR sequencing with the Oncomine TCR Beta short-read assay at the Johns Hopkins FTIC core. Genomic DNA was extracted from the cultured CD4+ T cells with the QIAamp micro DNA kit. Oncomine TCR Beta libraries made from cultured CD4+ T cells were pooled using unique dual indexes and sequenced on an Illumina iSeq 100. Per the authors' processing: Non-productive sequences were filtered out, and CDR3s that did not start with C, did not end with F or W, or were shorter than 7 amino acids were discarded. The MANAFEST web application identified antigen-specific clonotypes by comparing peptide-stimulated wells against reference wells and other culture wells. To be called positive, a clone needed an FDR below 0.05, an odds ratio above 5, and a productive frequency above 0.1% in at least two of three replicate wells. A clonotype counted as cross-reactive if it showed significant expansion both in the SARS-CoV-2 spike wells and in at least one common cold coronavirus spike condition. Using R version 3.6.1, CDR3 homology was evaluated through Levenshtein distances (stringdist) along with unrooted phylogenetic trees (ape). The public reads were reanalyzed by TCRdb: fastp trimming at Q25, MiXCR alignment, in-frame beta chains only. CDR3 protein sequences are deduplicated, and each keeps its most common genes and DNA. TCRdb, not the authors, supplied the V and J calls. In all, the sample holds roughly 13,000 distinct CDR3 sequences, and approximately 35% of those were seen once. About 12% of the sample is taken by the ten largest.

The label giving this sample's treatment or condition can be read as: roughly ten-day PBMC culture with coronavirus spike peptide pools or control peptides (ViraFEST assay). The ViraFEST assay was used in the study, in which antigen-specific T cells were expanded with peptide pools and expanded clonotypes were subsequently identified by TCR sequencing. The convalescent patients' positive SARS-CoV-2 PCR tests were from March to December 2020, which was before the Alpha, Beta and Delta variants emerged in the United States. Approximately 2.1 million PBMCs per well were cultured in IMDM with 5% human AB serum and 8 to 10 IU/ml IL-2, plus 10 ug/ml peptide pools. On days 3 and 7, half of the culture medium was replaced with fresh IL-2-containing medium. CD4+ T cells were isolated after roughly 10 days of culture through negative selection using the EasySep CD4+ T cell isolation kit. Ficoll-Paque Plus gradient centrifugation was used to isolate PBMCs from whole blood, and the isolated PBMCs were then either used fresh or cryopreserved at -140C. Triplicate wells were generally used for each culture condition.

Cut back by 4 bases and 5 bases, the V and J ends lie 10 bases apart. Reading the germline V gene gives CDR1 SGDLS and CDR2 YYNGEE. The CDR3 runs 13 amino acids, cysteine and phenylalanine included. The DNA shown is the 39-base CDR3, in frame from base 1. The data belong to a study of vaccination and CD4 T cells after COVID-19 (dated by TCRdb to between 2021 and 2023). Broadly, across the study: Convalescent patients had a positive SARS-CoV-2 result on nasal swab PCR, and of these patients, some ten had mild disease and one had severe disease. Overlapping spike peptide pools from SARS-CoV-2 and from the common cold coronaviruses HCoV-NL63, HCoV-OC43 and HCoV-229E were used as culture stimuli. The spike-specific CD4+ TCR repertoire was compared before and after mRNA vaccination in around ten COVID-19 convalescent patients and several infection-naive healthy vaccine recipients. Post-COVID blood samples were collected from convalescent patients a median of about 92 days after diagnosis, with a range of about 30 to 170 days. Control cultures received a CEFX viral epitope pool as the positive control, an HIV-1 Nef peptide pool as the negative control, or no peptide. Participants received two doses of either the Pfizer-BioNTech BNT162b2 vaccine (n=8) or the Moderna mRNA-1273 vaccine (n=2). The time from the second vaccine dose to post-vaccine blood sampling had a median of 72 days and ranged from about 14 to 241 days. The convalescent cohort comprised six males and four females, including two Hispanic individuals, seven Caucasians, two Asians and one multiracial person.

Here is what the overall study found, with its caveats: In convalescent patients, nearly all vaccine-specific clones (304 of 307) were found to be mono-reactive for SARS-CoV-2 spike rather than cross-reactive with common cold coronaviruses. The study included relatively few convalescent patients and did not analyze early timepoints after natural infection. Among convalescent patients, a median around 86% of the SARS-CoV-2-reactive clones seen after vaccination appeared only after vaccination, which suggests priming specific to the vaccine. Although the median number of SARS-CoV-2-reactive clonotypes went up from around 20 after infection to 35 to 40 after vaccination, the increase was not significant.

The chain joins TRBV9 to TRBJ2-1; a confident D gene designation cannot be given. The sequence was obtained from a human donor who had recovered from COVID-19. Material for sequencing was CD4+ T cells from blood, cultured in vitro. The bases read TGTGCCAGCAGCTTCCTTGGGGACAATGAGCAGTTCTTC. Its translation reads: CASSFLGDNEQFF. Reference TRBV9 and TRBJ2-1 proteins supply the regions before and after the CDR3; the full variable domain is: DSGVTQTPKHLITATGQRVTLRCSPRSGDLSVYWYQQSLDQGLQFLIQYYNGEERAKGNILERFSAQQFPDLHSELNLSSLELGDSALYFCASSFLGDNEQFFGPGTRLTVL.